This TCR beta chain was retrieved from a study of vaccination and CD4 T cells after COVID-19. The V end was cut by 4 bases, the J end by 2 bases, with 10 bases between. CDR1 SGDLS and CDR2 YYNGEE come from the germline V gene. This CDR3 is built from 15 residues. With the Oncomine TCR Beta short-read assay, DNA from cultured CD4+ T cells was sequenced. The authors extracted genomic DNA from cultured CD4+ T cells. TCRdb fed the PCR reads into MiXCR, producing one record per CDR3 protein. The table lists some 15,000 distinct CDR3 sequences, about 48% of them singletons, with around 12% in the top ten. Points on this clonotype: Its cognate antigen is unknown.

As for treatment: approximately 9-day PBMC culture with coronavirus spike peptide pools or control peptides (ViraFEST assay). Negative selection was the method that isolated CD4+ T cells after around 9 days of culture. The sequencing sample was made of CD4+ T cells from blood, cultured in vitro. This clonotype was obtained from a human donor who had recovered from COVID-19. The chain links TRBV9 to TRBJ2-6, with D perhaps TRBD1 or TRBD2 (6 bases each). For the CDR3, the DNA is TGTGCCAGCAGCCGAAGGGGGGCTGGGGCCAACGTCCTGACTTTC. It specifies CASSRRGAGANVLTF. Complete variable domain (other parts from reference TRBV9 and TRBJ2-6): DSGVTQTPKHLITATGQRVTLRCSPRSGDLSVYWYQQSLDQGLQFLIQYYNGEERAKGNILERFSAQQFPDLHSELNLSSLELGDSALYFCASSRRGAGANVLTFGAGSRLTVL.